A single sample is the source of the 20 T cell receptor beta chains below, sequenced in a study of metastatic and nonmetastatic thyroid tumors. TCRdb reanalyzed the PCR reads via MiXCR. The sample carries approximately 17,000 clones, roughly 24% recorded once. Thyroid surgery was preceded by no treatment in any patient. Sequences were obtained from tumor tissue. The receptors originated from a female donor with papillary thyroid cancer or a benign thyroid nodule (not recorded which). Some clones in this sample may be carry-over from other donors' samples.

By frequency in the sample, this clone is large (0.1 to 1%). This chain uses TRBV5-4 with TRBJ2-7; the D gene is possibly TRBD2 (8 bases). CDR3 length: 20 amino acids. The V gene's germline CDR1 is SGHNT and CDR2 YYREEE (reference sequence). Trimming shortened V by 1 base and J by 9 bases, and 35 bases separated the two germline ends. The CDR3 spells CASSLKGISGTETAIRGQYF. The CDR3, as DNA: TGTGCCAGCAGCTTGAAGGGTATTAGCGGGACAGAAACCGCCATACGAGGGCAGTACTTC.

Many counts were recorded for this clone. The rearrangement uses TRBV19 and TRBJ2-1; D is unresolved. The germline V gene has CDR1 LNHDA and CDR2 SQIVND (reference sequence). CDR3 length: 13 amino acids. Trimming removed 5 bases at V and 4 bases at J, with 9 bases between. For the CDR3, the DNA is TGTGCCAGTAGTTTGGCAAATTACAATGAGCAGTTCTTC. It specifies CASSLANYNEQFF. The whole variable domain, filled in from reference TRBV19 and TRBJ2-1, reads DGGITQSPKYLFRKEGQNVTLSCEQNLNHDAMYWYRQDPGQGLRLIYYSQIVNDFQKGDIAEGYSVSREKKESFPLTVTSAQKNPTAFYLCASSLANYNEQFFGPGTRLTVL.

This clone occurred many times. The rearrangement joins TRBV20-1 to TRBJ2-7, with D perhaps matching TRBD2 (6 bases). In germline, CDR1 is DFQATT, CDR2 SNEGSKA (reference sequence). V was trimmed by 3 bases and J by 2 bases, leaving 14 bases between them. This CDR3 region has 14 residues. CDR3 sequence (DNA): TGCAGTGCTAGGGGCCGGGGGTTGACCTACGAGCAGTACTTC. Its protein is CSARGRGLTYEQYF.

This clone showed up many times. The chain employs TRBV11-3 and TRBJ2-7; D may be TRBD2 (5 bases). The germline V gene has CDR1 SGHNT and CDR2 YENEEA. This CDR3 is built from 13 residues. The germline V and J ends were trimmed by 5 bases and 4 bases, with 12 bases remaining between them. The CDR3 coding sequence is TGTGCCAGCAGCCCGCCCGGGATTTACGAGCAGTACTTC. Protein product: CASSPPGIYEQYF.

This clone was detected a few times. This sequence joins TRBV28 and TRBJ2-7; D is perhaps TRBD1 (6 bases). Between the trimmed V and J ends, which lost 7 bases and 4 bases, there was a span of 17 bases. The CDR3 has 14 residues. The germline CDR1 and CDR2 sequences are MDHEN and SYDVKM. The DNA of the CDR3 is TGTGCCAGCACCCCTCCGGGCCAGGGGTACGAGCAGTACTTC. Translated, it gives CASTPPGQGYEQYF. Filled out from reference TRBV28 and TRBJ2-7, the complete variable domain reads DVKVTQSSRYLVKRTGEKVFLECVQDMDHENMFWYRQDPGLGLRLIYFSYDVKMKEKGDIPEGYSVSREKKERFSLILESASTNQTSMYLCASTPPGQGYEQYFGPGTRLTVT.

This clone was counted at least ten times. This chain links TRBV20-1 with TRBJ2-7, with 7 bases lining up with TRBD1. Trimming took 5 bases from V and 2 from J; bases not matched to a gene: 12. There are 15 residues in the CDR3. From germline, CDR1 is DFQATT and CDR2 SNEGSKA (reference sequence). The DNA of the CDR3 is TGCAGTGCTCCCCGGACCGACAGGGACACCTACGAGCAGTACTTC. It encodes CSAPRTDRDTYEQYF.

The genes are TRBV3-1 and TRBJ1-2, with D unclear. The CDR3 sequence is 13 residues long. Trimming took off 2 bases at V and 8 bases at J, with 12 bases between the two ends. Per germline, CDR1 LGHDT and CDR2 YNNKEL (reference sequence). The CDR3 is CASSQTYRGGYTF. CDR3 nucleotides: TGTGCCAGCAGCCAAACTTATCGTGGGGGCTACACCTTC.

The V call is TRBV18, the J call TRBJ2-7, with TRBD2 matching 7 bases. Germline-derived CDR1 and CDR2 are KGHSH and LQKENI. This CDR3 region has 17 residues. The V and J ends lost 6 bases and 1 base, in that order; junction bases with no gene match: 15. Here the CDR3 reads CASSPHSGPLSSYEQYF. The CDR3 region has the DNA TGTGCCAGCTCGCCCCATAGCGGGCCGTTAAGTTCCTACGAGCAGTACTTC.

This clone has ten or more counts. The chain joins TRBV4-1 to TRBJ2-1; 8 nucleotides line up with TRBD2. Looked up from germline, CDR1 is MGHRA and CDR2 is YSYEKL. V shed 4 bases, J shed 2 bases, and the junction held 1 base outside the gene matches. There are 14 residues in the CDR3. The CDR3 region has the DNA TGCGCCAGCAGCCTGGGACTAGCCTACAATGAGCAGTTCTTC. Translating it yields CASSLGLAYNEQFF.

This clone is deemed large. The chain has TRBV6-1 and TRBJ1-1; D gene unclear. The CDR3 totals 14 residues. The V end lost 10 bases, the J end lost 1 base, and 16 bases lay between the germline ends. Germline loops: CDR1 MNHNS, CDR2 SASEGT. The CDR3 sequence is CATLDGSRNTEAFF. Here the CDR3 DNA reads TGTGCCACCCTTGACGGCTCGAGGAACACTGAAGCTTTCTTT.

The chain is built from TRBV4-1 and TRBJ1-4; unclear D gene. The CDR3 totals 16 residues. Germline CDR1 and CDR2: MGHRA and YSYEKL. Trimming pared 0 bases from V and 3 bases from J, leaving 11 bases between. CDR3 sequence reads: CASSQDMSTANEKLFF. In DNA form, the CDR3 reads TGCGCCAGCAGCCAAGATATGTCGACGGCTAATGAAAAACTGTTTTTT.

Concerning this clone itself: Here the CDR3 omits its conserved ending phenylalanine or tryptophan, so a read error is the likely source. Because the CDR3's place on the DNA is in doubt, the DNA is left out and the CDR3 is given as listed by TCRdb. V gene TRBV12-3 or TRBV12-4 combines with J gene TRBJ1-6. The CDR3 is made up of 13 amino acids, end residues included. CDR3 sequence reads: CASQRAYKSPRHI.

CDR3 coding DNA: TGCGCCAGCAGCCAAGAGAGCGAGACCTCCTACGAGCAGTACTTC. This sequence encodes CASSQESETSYEQYF. This chain links TRBV4-3 with TRBJ2-7, with D uncertain. The CDR3 consists of 15 residues. V dropped 0 bases and J dropped 0 bases, with 9 bases sitting between them. Germline V lookup: CDR1 LGHNA, CDR2 YSLEER.

This rearrangement joins TRBV6-1 to TRBJ2-7; D assignment may be TRBD1 or TRBD2 (5 bases each). The V gene lost 2 bases and the J gene lost 0 bases, with 11 bases spanning the gap. The CDR3 loop spans 15 amino acids. The germline CDR1 and CDR2 sequences are MNHNS and SASEGT. The CDR3 nucleotides read TGTGCCAGCAGTGAATTCTGGGACGGCTCCTACGAGCAGTACTTC. Translated, it gives CASSEFWDGSYEQYF.

This clone was found once. The chain's CDR3 is CASSNSRSSYEQYF. CDR3 coding DNA: TGTGCCAGCAGCAATAGCAGGAGCTCCTACGAGCAGTACTTC. The genes are TRBV7-8 and TRBJ2-7; no reliable D call. V was pared by 5 bases and J by 0 bases, with 11 bases between. The CDR3 loop spans 14 amino acids. Germline CDR1 and CDR2: SGHVS and FQNEAQ. Drawing the rest from reference TRBV7-8 and TRBJ2-7, the complete variable domain is GAGVSQSPRYKVAKRGQDVALRCDPISGHVSLFWYQQALGQGPEFLTYFQNEAQLDKSGLPSDRFFAERPEGSVSTLKIQRTQQEDSAVYLCASSNSRSSYEQYFGPGTRLTVT.

The CDR3 DNA follows: TGTGCCAGCAGTTACCCGGGACAGGGGGCGCGTCAGCCCCAGCATTTT. Protein product: CASSYPGQGARQPQHF. The chain combines TRBV6-5 with TRBJ1-5; 12 nucleotides agree with TRBD1. V trimming: 2 bases; J trimming: 6 bases; junction bases outside the gene matches: 5. This CDR3 region has 16 residues. Germline CDR1 MNHEY, CDR2 SVGAGI.

This clone was counted ten times or more. V gene TRBV19 combines with J gene TRBJ2-7; D may be TRBD1 (5 bases). The V gene's germline CDR1 is LNHDA and CDR2 SQIVND (reference sequence). The CDR3 sequence is 12 residues long. The germline V and J ends were trimmed by 7 bases and 3 bases, with 10 bases remaining between them. The CDR3 reads CASKNRNYEQYF. CDR3 bases: TGTGCCAGTAAAAACAGGAACTACGAGCAGTACTTC.

V is TRBV11-3 and J is TRBJ2-5, with a possible D match to TRBD2 (5 bases). Looked up from germline, CDR1 is SGHNT and CDR2 is YENEEA. The V end was cut by 6 bases, the J end by 3 bases, with 11 bases between. This CDR3 spans 13 amino acids. CDR3 sequence reads: CASSKEAKETQYF. DNA for the CDR3: TGTGCCAGCAGTAAGGAGGCCAAAGAGACCCAGTACTTC. Full variable domain (remainder filled in from reference TRBV11-3 and TRBJ2-5): EAGVVQSPRYKIIEKKQPVAFWCNPISGHNTLYWYLQNLGQGPELLIRYENEEAVDDSQLPKDRFSAERLKGVDSTLKIQPAELGDSAVYLCASSKEAKETQYFGPGTRLLVL.

The chain joins TRBV20-1 to TRBJ2-5; D uncertain. The CDR3 is made up of 12 amino acids. V dropped 8 bases and J dropped 5 bases, with 15 bases sitting between them. Germline CDR1 is DFQATT and CDR2 is SNEGSKA (reference sequence). In nucleotides, the CDR3 is TGCAGTCGGAGCGCCGGCTGGGAGACCCAGTACTTC. Its protein is CSRSAGWETQYF.

This clone was detected only a few times. The CDR3 nucleotides are TGTGCCAGCAGGCTAGCGGGGGAAATCGGGGAGCTGTTTTTT. Translating it yields CASRLAGEIGELFF. V and J are TRBV6-1 and TRBJ2-2; 10 nucleotides line up with TRBD2. The V gene's germline CDR1 is MNHNS and CDR2 SASEGT. V lost 6 bases, J lost 7 bases, and 5 bases stayed unmatched. CDR3 size: 14 residues.